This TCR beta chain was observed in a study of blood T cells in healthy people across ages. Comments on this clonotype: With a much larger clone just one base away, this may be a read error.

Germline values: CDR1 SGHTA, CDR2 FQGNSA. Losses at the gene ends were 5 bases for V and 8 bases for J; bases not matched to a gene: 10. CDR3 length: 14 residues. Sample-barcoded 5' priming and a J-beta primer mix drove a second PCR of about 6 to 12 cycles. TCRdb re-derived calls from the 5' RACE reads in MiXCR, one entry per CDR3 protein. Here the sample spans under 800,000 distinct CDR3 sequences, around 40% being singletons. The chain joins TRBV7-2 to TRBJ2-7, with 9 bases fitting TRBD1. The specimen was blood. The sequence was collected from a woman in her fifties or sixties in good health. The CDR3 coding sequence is TGTGCCAGCAGCGTACGACAGGGGGGGGACAAGCAGTACTTC. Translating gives CASSVRQGGDKQYF. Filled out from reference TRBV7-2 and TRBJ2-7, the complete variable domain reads GAGVSQSPSNKVTEKGKDVELRCDPISGHTALYWYRQSLGQGLEFLIYFQGNSAPDKSGLPSDRFSAERTGGSVSTLTIQRTQQEDSAVYLCASSVRQGGDKQYFGPGTRLTVT.